This T cell receptor (beta chain) was retrieved from a study of cytotoxic CD8 clonotypes in ibrutinib-treated CLL. This clone came up a few times. This CDR3 has 16 amino acids. Germline V lookup: CDR1 SGHDT, CDR2 YYEEEE. Trimming removed 2 bases from V and 0 bases from J, with 12 bases in between. Only in-frame clones appear in the TCRdb table, and some are missing; sequencing was by immunoSEQ multiplex PCR. Here the sample spans roughly 250,000 clones, under 75% being singletons. The V call is TRBV5-6, the J call TRBJ2-1; D is unresolved. Sequencing was performed on PBMCs, taken after 24 months of ibrutinib treatment. The TCR was taken from a human donor with chronic lymphocytic leukemia. The CDR3 here is CASSFKRPSSYNEQFF. CDR3 nucleotide sequence: TGTGCCAGCAGCTTCAAGCGCCCAAGCTCCTACAATGAGCAGTTCTTC. Looking up the rest from reference TRBV5-6 and TRBJ2-1 gives the full variable domain: DAGVTQSPTHLIKTRGQQVTLRCSPKSGHDTVSWYQQALGQGPQFIFQYYEEEERQRGNFPDRFSGHQFPNYSSELNVNALLLGDSALYLCASSFKRPSSYNEQFFGPGTRLTVL.